This T cell receptor (beta chain) originates from a study of cytomegalovirus exposure and HLA in healthy donors. With 60 Vbeta and 13 Jbeta primers, the PCR was carried out. Clones were read by immunoSEQ multiplex PCR, and TCRdb kept only the in-frame ones, dropping some. The sample has 210,000 or so clones, 77% seen once. V lost 5 bases and J lost 2, with 13 bases in between. Germline lookup yields CDR1 SGHVS and CDR2 FQNEAQ. The CDR3 has 14 amino acids. The receptor was isolated from a woman younger than 45 in good health and CMV-seropositive. Sequencing was carried out using PBMCs. The rearrangement links TRBV7-8 to TRBJ2-7; a possible D gene is TRBD2 (5 bases). This CDR3 is CASSRTRATYEQYF. In nucleotides, the CDR3 is TGTGCCAGCAGCCGAACTAGAGCTACCTACGAGCAGTACTTC.